This is a list of T cell receptor beta chains from one sample in a study of cytomegalovirus exposure and HLA in healthy donors. Clones were sequenced by immunoSEQ multiplex PCR, and TCRdb holds only the in-frame ones, with some missing. The sample carries approximately 82,000 clones, roughly a tenth recorded once. The sequencing sample was made of PBMCs. These receptors came from a man between 60 and 75 years old in good health and CMV-seropositive. Both conserved end residues are part of each CDR3. The D gene is left open where the match is weak. Expanded clones get a size class; other rows say once, few or many, or leave the size out.

clone_size	d_call	j_call	v_call	cdr3_aa	cdr3_nt
few	.	TRBJ1-1	TRBV28	CASSRLTRNTEAFF	TGTGCCAGCAGTCGCCTGACAAGGAACACTGAAGCTTTCTTT
.	TRBD1	TRBJ2-5	TRBV7-3	CASSLIGDRDQETQYF	TGTGCCAGCAGCTTAATCGGCGACAGGGACCAAGAGACCCAGTACTTC
.	.	TRBJ2-5	TRBV29-1	CSVEEGETQYF	TGCAGCGTTGAGGAGGGGGAGACCCAGTACTTC
.	TRBD1	TRBJ1-1	TRBV30	CAWRTGGPAFF	TGTGCCTGGAGAACAGGGGGCCCAGCTTTCTTT
few	.	TRBJ1-2	TRBV5-4	CASSLATLSVYGYTF	TGTGCCAGCAGCTTGGCCACGTTGTCGGTCTATGGCTACACCTTC
.	.	TRBJ2-1	TRBV6-5	CASSYLPPEDNEQFF	TGTGCCAGCAGTTATTTACCCCCGGAGGACAATGAGCAGTTCTTC
few	.	TRBJ2-7	TRBV30	CAWSRRAGNYEQYF	TGTGCCTGGAGTCGGAGGGCGGGGAACTACGAGCAGTACTTC
few	.	TRBJ2-7	TRBV9	CASSVATGGLGYEQYF	TGTGCCAGCAGCGTAGCTACTGGCGGGTTGGGGTACGAGCAGTACTTC
few	.	TRBJ1-1	TRBV27	CASSPLLGGNTEAFF	TGTGCCAGCAGTCCCCTATTGGGGGGGAACACTGAAGCTTTCTTT
.	TRBD1	TRBJ1-5	TRBV5-5	CASSRRIQGAGSNQPQHF	TGTGCCAGCAGCAGGAGGATTCAGGGGGCGGGTAGCAATCAGCCCCAGCATTTT
few	TRBD1	TRBJ2-5	TRBV25-1	CASSAPGQTQETQYF	TGTGCCAGCAGTGCGCCGGGACAGACCCAAGAGACCCAGTACTTC
.	.	TRBJ2-5	TRBV7-2	CASSPIVREETQYF	TGTGCCAGCAGCCCCATAGTTCGGGAAGAGACCCAGTACTTC
.	.	TRBJ1-2	TRBV5-1	CASSLVRQVDGYTF	TGCGCCAGCAGCTTGGTACGACAGGTTGATGGCTACACCTTC
.	.	TRBJ2-2	TRBV5-6	CASSLIGAGMHTGELFF	TGTGCCAGCAGCTTGATAGGGGCAGGGATGCACACCGGGGAGCTGTTTTTT
.	.	TRBJ2-3	TRBV5-4	CASSLEGTDTQYF	TGTGCCAGCAGCTTGGAGGGGACAGATACGCAGTATTTT
few	TRBD2	TRBJ2-5	TRBV9	CASSVGGENQETQYF	TGTGCCAGCAGCGTTGGGGGGGAGAATCAAGAGACCCAGTACTTC
.	TRBD1	TRBJ1-1	TRBV27	CASSPTGAVVMNTEAFF	TGTGCCAGCAGTCCGACAGGGGCGGTTGTGATGAACACTGAAGCTTTCTTT
few	.	TRBJ2-2	TRBV30	CAWSAGLNTGELFF	TGTGCCTGGAGTGCAGGGTTGAACACCGGGGAGCTGTTTTTT
few	.	TRBJ2-7	TRBV6-5	CASSETPGRTYEQYF	TGTGCCAGCAGCGAAACACCGGGGAGGACCTACGAGCAGTACTTC
.	TRBD2	TRBJ2-2	TRBV5-1	CASKGLAANTGELFF	TGCGCCAGCAAGGGACTAGCGGCGAACACCGGGGAGCTGTTTTTT
few	.	TRBJ2-1	TRBV21-1	CASSARTSGCYNEQFF	TGTGCCAGCAGCGCGCGGACTAGCGGGTGCTACAATGAGCAGTTCTTC
.	.	TRBJ1-2	TRBV4-2	CASSQEAGNVGRKGYTF	TGTGCCAGCAGCCAAGAGGCAGGGAACGTTGGTCGCAAGGGCTACACCTTC
few	.	TRBJ2-7	TRBV18	CASSPGTVSGDEQYF	TGTGCCAGCTCACCTGGGACCGTTTCAGGGGACGAGCAGTACTTC
few	.	TRBJ2-3	TRBV29-1	CSVEEMGRGTDTQYF	TGCAGCGTTGAAGAGATGGGGCGAGGCACAGATACGCAGTATTTT
few	.	TRBJ1-6	TRBV7-9	CASSLGASQGGSPLHF	TGTGCCAGCAGCTTAGGGGCCTCACAGGGTGGATCACCCCTCCACTTT
.	.	TRBJ2-3	TRBV7-9	CASSLYETDTQYF	TGTGCCAGCAGCTTATACGAGACAGATACGCAGTATTTT
.	.	TRBJ2-1	TRBV9	CASSVATMSYNEQFF	TGTGCCAGCAGCGTAGCGACAATGAGCTACAATGAGCAGTTCTTC
.	TRBD1	TRBJ1-6	TRBV6-6	CASTSIGQGSSPLHF	TGTGCCAGCACTTCTATTGGACAGGGAAGTTCACCCCTCCACTTT
.	TRBD1	TRBJ1-3	TRBV14	CASSQFRTGRGSGNTIYF	TGTGCCAGCAGCCAATTCAGGACAGGCCGCGGCTCTGGAAACACCATATATTTT
few	.	TRBJ1-2	TRBV6-9	CASSYSRRIYGYTF	TGTGCCAGCAGTTATTCCCGGAGGATATATGGCTACACCTTC
few	.	TRBJ2-7	TRBV7-8	CASSSPDGREEQYF	TGTGCCAGCAGCTCCCCCGACGGGAGAGAAGAGCAGTACTTC
.	.	TRBJ2-7	TRBV5-1	CASTLRAGYEQYF	TGCGCCAGCACCTTGAGGGCAGGGTACGAGCAGTACTTC
.	.	TRBJ1-2	TRBV29-1	CSSSGGYGYTF	TGCAGCTCGTCTGGGGGGTATGGCTACACCTTC
.	.	TRBJ2-5	TRBV28	CASSFVQKEETQYF	TGTGCCAGCAGTTTTGTACAGAAAGAAGAGACCCAGTACTTC
.	TRBD2	TRBJ2-5	TRBV10-3	CASGGSGGSQETQYF	TGTGCCTCGGGAGGTAGCGGGGGGTCCCAAGAGACCCAGTACTTC
.	.	TRBJ1-5	TRBV5-6	CASSLGGYSNQHQHF	TGTGCCAGCAGCTTGGGAGGGTATAGCAATCAGCACCAGCATTTT
few	TRBD1	TRBJ2-1	TRBV7-8	CASSPPGGYNEQFF	TGTGCCAGCAGCCCACCAGGGGGCTACAATGAGCAGTTCTTC
.	.	TRBJ2-3	TRBV5-1	CASSYPTNTDTQYF	TGCGCCAGCAGTTACCCGACTAACACAGATACGCAGTATTTT
.	TRBD1	TRBJ2-5	TRBV28	CASRIGTGKETQYF	TGTGCCAGCAGGATCGGGACAGGGAAAGAGACCCAGTACTTC
few	TRBD2	TRBJ2-5	TRBV18	CASSPGLRVEEQYF	TGTGCCAGCTCACCGGGACTACGGGTGGAGGAGCAGTACTTC
few	TRBD2	TRBJ2-1	TRBV11-3	CASSLEGAGLAGGSEQFF	TGTGCCAGCAGCTTGGAAGGAGCTGGACTAGCGGGAGGATCTGAGCAGTTCTTC
.	.	TRBJ2-3	TRBV6-1	CASSVGGTDTQYF	TGTGCCAGCAGTGTTGGGGGGACAGATACGCAGTATTTT
.	TRBD2	TRBJ2-3	TRBV11-3	CASSRTSGVTDTQYF	TGTGCCAGCAGCCGGACTAGCGGGGTCACAGATACGCAGTATTTT
.	.	TRBJ2-1	TRBV4-2	CASSQDLATTYNEQFF	TGTGCCAGCAGCCAAGATCTGGCTACTACTTACAATGAGCAGTTCTTC
.	TRBD1	TRBJ1-1	TRBV28	CASSTSGQGAQAFF	TGTGCCAGCAGTACCTCTGGACAGGGGGCACAAGCTTTCTTT
few	TRBD2	TRBJ2-2	TRBV5-1	CASSPGTSGSLGTGELFF	TGCGCCAGCAGCCCGGGGACTAGCGGGAGTCTAGGCACCGGGGAGCTGTTTTTT